Listed here are 5 T cell receptor beta chains from one sample, sequenced in a study of blood T cells in healthy people across ages. Combining a sample-barcoded 5' primer with a J-beta primer mix, a second PCR ran for about 6 to 11 cycles. TCRdb fed the 5' RACE reads into MiXCR, producing one record per CDR3 protein. This table holds roughly 1,000,000 distinct CDR3 sequences, approximately 26% found once. A further study also used this sample, focusing on T cells of mothers and their children.

The sample comprised blood. The receptors stem from a girl aged 2-10 years in good health.

The rearrangement joins TRBV6-1 to TRBJ2-7; TRBD2 matches 8 bases. The CDR3 has 14 residues. In germline, CDR1 is MNHNS, CDR2 SASEGT. The V and J ends lost 10 bases and 2 bases, in that order; junction bases with no gene match: 10. DNA for the CDR3: TGTGCCACAAAACTAGCGGAGGGGCCCTACGAGCAGTACTTC. Protein sequence: CATKLAEGPYEQYF.

J is TRBJ1-5 and V is TRBV7-9; D not certain. The CDR3 spans 16 residues. Germline V gene sequence: CDR1 SEHNR, CDR2 FQNEAQ (reference sequence). V lost 1 base and J 2 bases, leaving 12 bases between the germline ends. CDR3 in amino acids: CASSLGPELGNQPQHF. In DNA form, the CDR3 reads TGTGCCAGCAGCTTAGGTCCGGAGCTGGGCAATCAGCCCCAGCATTTT.

This clonotype was detected only a few times. The V call is TRBV7-9, the J call TRBJ2-5; 11 bases match TRBD2. Gene TRBJ2-7 matches the end of the DNA better, so the J call may be wrong. This CDR3 has 17 residues. Germline CDR1 is SEHNR and CDR2 is FQNEAQ (reference sequence). In nucleotides, the CDR3 is TGTGCCAGCAGCTCATTCTCCTTAGCGGGAGGGCCCTACGAGCAGTACTTC. Translating gives CASSSFSLAGGPYEQYF.

Only a few counts were recorded for this clonotype. The V and J genes are TRBV27 and TRBJ2-7; TRBD2 matches at 12 bases. The CDR3 covers 16 residues. With V trimmed by 5 bases and J by 6 bases, 11 bases remained unmatched. Per germline, CDR1 MNHEY and CDR2 SMNVEV (reference sequence). The chain's CDR3 is CASSGPSGRVKAEQYF. CDR3 DNA sequence: TGTGCCAGCAGTGGACCTAGCGGGAGGGTTAAGGCCGAGCAGTACTTC.

This clonotype was seen a few times. The chain links TRBV5-5 to TRBJ2-7; TRBD2 agrees at 7 bases. Trimming at V came to 1 base and at J to 2 bases, leaving 6 bases not matched to a gene. The CDR3 consists of 15 residues. Germline loops: CDR1 SGHKS, CDR2 YYEKEE (reference sequence). This chain's CDR3 is CASSLNGGRTYEQYF. CDR3 DNA: TGTGCCAGCAGCTTGAACGGGGGGAGAACCTACGAGCAGTACTTC. The entire variable domain, with the rest obtained from reference TRBV5-5 and TRBJ2-7, is as follows: DAGVTQSPTHLIKTRGQQVTLRCSPISGHKSVSWYQQVLGQGPQFIFQYYEKEERGRGNFPDRFSARQFPNYSSELNVNALLLGDSALYLCASSLNGGRTYEQYFGPGTRLTVT.